The rows below give T cell receptor beta chains drawn from one sample of a study of blood T cell repertoires in COVID-19. TCRdb's copy holds only in-frame clones and misses some; the assay was immunoSEQ multiplex PCR. The data hold 490,000 or so clones, with around 89% observed a single time. Source material: PBMCs or T cells enriched from blood (not recorded which). The receptors shown here come from a woman in her forties who had recovered from COVID-19. Both conserved end residues are part of each CDR3. D genes are given only for firm matches. Size values are once, few and many counts, or a class for expanded clones, and some rows have none.

j_gene,abundance,d_gene,v_gene,CDR3nt,CDR3aa
TRBJ2-7,-,TRBD1,TRBV11-3,TGTGCCAGCAGCTTAGTACAGGGGAGCTACGAGCAGTACTTC,CASSLVQGSYEQYF
TRBJ2-7,few,TRBD1,TRBV7-9,TGTGCCAGCAGTGGACAGGGCTACGAGCAGTACTTC,CASSGQGYEQYF
TRBJ1-1,-,-,TRBV3-1/TRBV3-2,TGTGCCAGCAGCCACCGGCGGCAGTCTCGTGGGAACACTGAAGCTTTCTTT,CASSHRRQSRGNTEAFF
TRBJ2-1,-,TRBD1,TRBV13,TGTGCCAGCAGCCCCCGGGGACAGAATTACAATGAGCAGTTCTTC,CASSPRGQNYNEQFF
TRBJ2-2,-,-,TRBV4-1,TGCGCCAGCAGCCTGTACTATCTAGGGGAGCTGTTTTTT,CASSLYYLGELFF
TRBJ1-2,-,TRBD1,TRBV3-1/TRBV3-2,TGTGCCAGCAGCCAAGTTTTGGGCAGGGGGCGCGACTATGGCTACACCTTC,CASSQVLGRGRDYGYTF
TRBJ2-1,-,TRBD2,TRBV10-3,TGTGCCATCAGTGGTCCCCCTAGCGGGAAGGTCAATGAGCAGTTCTTC,CAISGPPSGKVNEQFF
TRBJ1-2,-,TRBD1,TRBV19,TGTGCCGGATACGGACAGGTTCAAGGTGGCTACACCTTC,CAGYGQVQGGYTF
TRBJ2-7,-,-,TRBV28,TGTGCCAGCAGTTTGTTGGCAGACAGTTACCAAAAAATAAGGAGCTCCTACGAGCAGTACTTC,CASSLLADSYQKIRSSYEQYF
TRBJ1-3,-,TRBD1,TRBV30,TGTGCCTGGATTCTCCGGGACAGGGGTTCTGGAAACACCATATATTTT,CAWILRDRGSGNTIYF
TRBJ2-7,-,TRBD1,TRBV18,TGTGCCAGCTCACCTGCAGGGGGCGGAAAGTCCGAGCAGTACTTC,CASSPAGGGKSEQYF
TRBJ2-1,-,-,TRBV12-3/TRBV12-4,TGTGCCAGCAGTACTACATATGAGCAGTTCTTC,CASSTTYEQFF
TRBJ1-2,-,-,TRBV24-1,TGTGCCACCAGTGATTTCGCAGGGAATGGCTACACCTTC,CATSDFAGNGYTF
TRBJ2-1,-,-,TRBV11-2,TGTGCCAGCAGGTCTATCGCCTTTGAGCAGTTCTTC,CASRSIAFEQFF
TRBJ1-2,-,-,TRBV3-1/TRBV3-2,TGTGCCAGCAGCCAAGGCGGACAGTTAGTCTATGGCTACACCTTC,CASSQGGQLVYGYTF
TRBJ2-2,-,-,TRBV5-5,TGTGCCAGCAGCTTGTCCAGGGAGGCCGGGGAGCTGTTTTTT,CASSLSREAGELFF
TRBJ2-1,-,-,TRBV9,TGTGCCAGCAGCGTAGTGGCTGGTGAGCAGTTCTTC,CASSVVAGEQFF
TRBJ2-2,-,-,TRBV5-1,TGCGCCAGCAGCGGGCAGGTCAGCGGCACGAACACCGGGGAGCTGTTTTTT,CASSGQVSGTNTGELFF
TRBJ1-1,-,-,TRBV29-1,TGCAGCGTTGAAATCGGACAGAACACTGAAGCTTTCTTT,CSVEIGQNTEAFF
TRBJ2-3,few,-,TRBV2,TGTGCCAGCAGTGTGGTAAGGCGGGATGATACGCAGTATTTT,CASSVVRRDDTQYF
TRBJ1-4,-,-,TRBV19,TGTGCCAGTAGTATAGATGTGCCGGCTAGAGGAGAAAAACTGTTTTTT,CASSIDVPARGEKLFF
TRBJ2-7,few,TRBD1,TRBV6-5,TGTGCCAGCAGTTACTCGGGGTCAGGGGGCAGTTACGAGCAGTACTTC,CASSYSGSGGSYEQYF
TRBJ1-2,-,TRBD1,TRBV24-1,TGTGCCACCGAGGACAGGGGCTATGGCTACACCTTC,CATEDRGYGYTF
TRBJ1-1,-,TRBD1,TRBV30,TGTGCCGGAGACAGGGGATCGAACACTGAAGCTTTCTTT,CAGDRGSNTEAFF
TRBJ1-2,-,-,TRBV2,TGTGCCAGCGGGCAGGGGCCGGGGGGCTACACCTTC,CASGQGPGGYTF
TRBJ1-6,once,-,TRBV9,TGTGCCAGCAGCGTATCGGGGGATTCACCCCTCCACTTT,CASSVSGDSPLHF